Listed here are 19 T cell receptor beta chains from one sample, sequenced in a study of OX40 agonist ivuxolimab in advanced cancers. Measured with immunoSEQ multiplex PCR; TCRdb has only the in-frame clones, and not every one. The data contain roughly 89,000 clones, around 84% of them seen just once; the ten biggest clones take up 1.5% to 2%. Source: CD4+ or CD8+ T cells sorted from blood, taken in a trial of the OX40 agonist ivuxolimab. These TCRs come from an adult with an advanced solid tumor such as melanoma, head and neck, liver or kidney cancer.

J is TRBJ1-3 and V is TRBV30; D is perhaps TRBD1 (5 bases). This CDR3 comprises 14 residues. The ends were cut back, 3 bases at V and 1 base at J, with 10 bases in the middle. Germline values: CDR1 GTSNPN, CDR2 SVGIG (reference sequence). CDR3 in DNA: TGTGCCTGGAGCCAGGGATCGTCTGGAAACACCATATATTTT. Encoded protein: CAWSQGSSGNTIYF.

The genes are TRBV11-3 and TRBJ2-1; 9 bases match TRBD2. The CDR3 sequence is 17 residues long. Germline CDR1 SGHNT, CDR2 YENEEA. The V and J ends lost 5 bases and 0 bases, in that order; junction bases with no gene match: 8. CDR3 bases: TGTGCCAGCAGCGCCCGCGGCGGGGGGGCCTCCTACAATGAGCAGTTCTTC. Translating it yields CASSARGGGASYNEQFF.

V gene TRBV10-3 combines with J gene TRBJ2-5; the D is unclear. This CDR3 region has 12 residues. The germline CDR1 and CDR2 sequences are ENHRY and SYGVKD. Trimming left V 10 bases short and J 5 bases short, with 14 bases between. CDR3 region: CATLGREETQYF. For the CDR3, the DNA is TGTGCCACCCTAGGACGTGAGGAGACCCAGTACTTC.

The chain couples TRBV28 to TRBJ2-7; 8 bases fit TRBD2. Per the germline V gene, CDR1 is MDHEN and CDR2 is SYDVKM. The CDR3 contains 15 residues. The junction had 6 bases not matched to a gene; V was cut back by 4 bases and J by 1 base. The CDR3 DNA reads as TGTGCCAGCAGTTCTCGGGGGGGCCGGTCCTACGAGCAGTACTTC. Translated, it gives CASSSRGGRSYEQYF.

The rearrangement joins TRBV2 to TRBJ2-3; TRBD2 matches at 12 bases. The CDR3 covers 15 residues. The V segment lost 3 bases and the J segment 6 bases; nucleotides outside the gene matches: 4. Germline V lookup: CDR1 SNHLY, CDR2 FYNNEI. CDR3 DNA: TGTGCCAGCAGTGAGACTAGCGGGGGCTACGATACGCAGTATTTT. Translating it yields CASSETSGGYDTQYF.

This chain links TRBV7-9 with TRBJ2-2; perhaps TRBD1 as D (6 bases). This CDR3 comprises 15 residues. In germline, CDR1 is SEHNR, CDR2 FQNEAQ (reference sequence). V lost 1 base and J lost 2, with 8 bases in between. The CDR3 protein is CASSLGGLNTGELFF. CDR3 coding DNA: TGTGCCAGCAGCTTAGGGGGGCTCAACACCGGGGAGCTGTTTTTT.

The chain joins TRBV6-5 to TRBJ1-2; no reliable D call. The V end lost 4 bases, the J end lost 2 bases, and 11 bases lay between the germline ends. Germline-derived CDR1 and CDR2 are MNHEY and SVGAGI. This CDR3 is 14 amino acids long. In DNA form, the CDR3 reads TGTGCCAGCAGTTCTACTGCGGGGAACTATGGCTACACCTTC. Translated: CASSSTAGNYGYTF.

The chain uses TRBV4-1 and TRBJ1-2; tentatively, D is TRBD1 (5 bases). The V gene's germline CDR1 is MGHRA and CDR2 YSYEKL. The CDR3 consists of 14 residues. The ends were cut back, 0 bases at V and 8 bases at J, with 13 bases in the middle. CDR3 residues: CASSQDGRGGGYTF. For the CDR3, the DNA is TGCGCCAGCAGCCAAGATGGGAGGGGAGGAGGCTACACCTTC.

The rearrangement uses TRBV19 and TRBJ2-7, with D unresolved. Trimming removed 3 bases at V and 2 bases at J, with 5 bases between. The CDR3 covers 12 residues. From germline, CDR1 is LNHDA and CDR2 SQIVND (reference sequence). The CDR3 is CASSIDPYEQYF. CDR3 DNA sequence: TGTGCCAGTAGTATCGACCCCTACGAGCAGTACTTC.

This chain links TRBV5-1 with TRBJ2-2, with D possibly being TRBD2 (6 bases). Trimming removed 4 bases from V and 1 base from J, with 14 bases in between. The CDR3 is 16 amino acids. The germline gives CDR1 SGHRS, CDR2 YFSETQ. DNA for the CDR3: TGCGCCAGCAGCCTTACCGGGACTGTGAACACCGGGGAGCTGTTTTTT. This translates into CASSLTGTVNTGELFF.

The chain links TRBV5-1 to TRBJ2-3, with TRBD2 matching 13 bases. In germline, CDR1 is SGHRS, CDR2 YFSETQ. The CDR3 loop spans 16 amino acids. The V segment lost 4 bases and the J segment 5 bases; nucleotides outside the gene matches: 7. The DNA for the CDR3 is TGCGCCAGCAGCGATGGGGGACTAGCGGGGATAGATACGCAGTATTTT. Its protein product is CASSDGGLAGIDTQYF.

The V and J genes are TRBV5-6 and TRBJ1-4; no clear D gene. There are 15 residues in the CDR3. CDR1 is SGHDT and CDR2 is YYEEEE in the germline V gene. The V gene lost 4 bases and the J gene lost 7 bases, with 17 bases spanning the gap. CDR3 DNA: TGTGCCAGCAGCCGACGGCTGGGAATCGGTGAAAAACTGTTTTTT. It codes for CASSRRLGIGEKLFF.

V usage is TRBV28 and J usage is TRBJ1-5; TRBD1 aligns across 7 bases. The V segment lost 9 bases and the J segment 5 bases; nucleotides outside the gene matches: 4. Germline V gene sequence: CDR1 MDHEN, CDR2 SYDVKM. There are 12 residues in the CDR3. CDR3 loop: CASKGAHQPQHF. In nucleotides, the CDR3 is TGTGCCAGTAAGGGGGCACATCAGCCCCAGCATTTT.

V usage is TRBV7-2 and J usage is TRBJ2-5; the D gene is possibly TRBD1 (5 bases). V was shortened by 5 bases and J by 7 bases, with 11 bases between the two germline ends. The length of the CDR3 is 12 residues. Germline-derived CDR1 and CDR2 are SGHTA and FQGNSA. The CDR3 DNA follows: TGTGCCAGCAGCCCGAATAGGGGGACCCAGTACTTC. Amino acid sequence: CASSPNRGTQYF.

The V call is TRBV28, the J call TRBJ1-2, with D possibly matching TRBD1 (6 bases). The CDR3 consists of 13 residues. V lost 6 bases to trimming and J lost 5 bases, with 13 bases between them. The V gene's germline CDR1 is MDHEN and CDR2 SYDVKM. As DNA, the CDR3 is TGTGCCAGCAGCCTGGACAGAGCTTATGGCTACACCTTC. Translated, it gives CASSLDRAYGYTF.

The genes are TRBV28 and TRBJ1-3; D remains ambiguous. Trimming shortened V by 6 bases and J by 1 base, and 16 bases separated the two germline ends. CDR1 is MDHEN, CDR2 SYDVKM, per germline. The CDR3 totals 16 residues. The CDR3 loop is CASSPPTTFSGNTIYF. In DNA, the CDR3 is TGTGCCAGCAGCCCCCCTACGACCTTTTCTGGAAACACCATATATTTT.

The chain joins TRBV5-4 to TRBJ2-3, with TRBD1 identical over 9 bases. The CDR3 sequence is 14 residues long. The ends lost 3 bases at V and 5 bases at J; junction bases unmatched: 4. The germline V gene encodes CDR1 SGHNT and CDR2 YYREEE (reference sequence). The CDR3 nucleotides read TGTGCCAGCAGCTCCGGGACAGGGCAAGATACGCAGTATTTT. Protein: CASSSGTGQDTQYF.

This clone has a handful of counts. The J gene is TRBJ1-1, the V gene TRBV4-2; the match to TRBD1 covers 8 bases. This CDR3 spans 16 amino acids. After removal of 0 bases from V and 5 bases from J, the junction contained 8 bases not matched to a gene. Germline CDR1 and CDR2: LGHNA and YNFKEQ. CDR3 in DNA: TGTGCCAGCAGCCAAGAGGTCCAGGGGGCAGGGACTGAAGCTTTCTTT. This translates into CASSQEVQGAGTEAFF.

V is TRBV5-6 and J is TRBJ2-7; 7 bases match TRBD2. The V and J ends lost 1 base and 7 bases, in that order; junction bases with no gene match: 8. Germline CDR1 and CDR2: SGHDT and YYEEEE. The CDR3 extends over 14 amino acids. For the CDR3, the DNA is TGTGCCAGCAGCTTGCGAGCGGGGTTGGAAGAGCAGTACTTC. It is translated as CASSLRAGLEEQYF.